The rows below give T cell receptor beta chains drawn from one sample of a study of human T cells and chemical hapten exposure. TCRdb reprocessed the RACE reads with MiXCR, giving one entry per CDR3 protein. This sample carries 35,000 to 50,000 distinct CDR3 sequences, 3% to 4.5% of them seen once, and the ten largest clones take 5.6%. Source material: whole blood. The receptors derive from a human donor in good health. Some clones in this sample may be carry-over from other donors' samples. Both conserved end residues are part of each CDR3. D genes are given only for firm matches. Expanded clones get a size class; other rows say once, few or many, or leave the size out.

j_call d_call v_call clone_size cdr3_aa cdr3_nt
TRBJ2-7 NA TRBV12-3/TRBV12-4 few CASSLEDSYEQYF TGTGCCAGCAGTTTAGAGGATTCCTACGAGCAGTACTTC
TRBJ2-7 NA TRBV5-4 few CASSRDGGSYEQYF TGTGCCAGCAGCCGCGACGGGGGTTCCTACGAGCAGTACTTC
TRBJ1-1 NA TRBV16 many CASSQSSGNTEAFF TGTGCCAGCAGCCAATCCTCAGGGAACACTGAAGCTTTCTTT
TRBJ2-7 TRBD2 TRBV6-6 many CASSITSGRAGGEQYF TGTGCCAGCAGCATAACTAGCGGGAGGGCCGGGGGTGAGCAGTACTTC
TRBJ2-6 NA TRBV12-3/TRBV12-4 many CASSLSLVLTF TGTGCCAGCAGTTTAAGTCTCGTCCTGACTTTC
TRBJ2-7 NA TRBV13 many CASSPVGTLNAEQYF TGTGCCAGCAGCCCCGTGGGGACCCTGAACGCGGAGCAGTACTTC
TRBJ1-4 NA TRBV28 few CASSLSPSLGTNEKLFF TGTGCCAGCAGTTTATCACCTTCACTGGGAACTAATGAAAAACTGTTTTTT
TRBJ1-2 NA TRBV20-1 many CSAQRGKDGYTF TGCAGTGCTCAAAGGGGGAAGGATGGCTACACCTTC
TRBJ2-7 TRBD1 TRBV4-2 few CASSPTQQGATYEQYF TGTGCCAGCAGCCCAACCCAACAGGGGGCAACCTACGAGCAGTACTTC
TRBJ1-1 NA TRBV6-6 few CASSYSWHSREAFF TGTGCCAGCAGTTACTCGTGGCACAGCCGTGAAGCTTTCTTT
TRBJ1-5 NA TRBV6-1 many CASRIGDGVGQPQHF TGTGCCAGCAGAATTGGGGATGGGGTTGGACAGCCCCAGCATTTT
TRBJ1-1 NA TRBV7-2 many CASSLSPAMNTEAFF TGTGCCAGCAGCTTATCCCCGGCGATGAACACTGAAGCTTTCTTT
TRBJ2-3 NA TRBV12-3/TRBV12-4 many CASRPQGLSTDTQYF TGTGCCAGCAGACCCCAGGGATTGAGCACAGATACGCAGTATTTT
TRBJ1-1 NA TRBV6-1 NA CASSEGGTRVQAFF TGTGCCAGCAGTGAAGGAGGGACCAGGGTTCAGGCTTTCTTT
TRBJ2-1 TRBD2 TRBV6-2/TRBV6-3 few CASIRTSGRDEQFF TGTGCCAGCATTCGGACTAGCGGGAGGGATGAGCAGTTCTTC
TRBJ2-7 NA TRBV13 many CASSLGSGGNYEQYF TGTGCCAGCAGCTTAGGTTCAGGGGGGAACTACGAGCAGTACTTC
TRBJ2-5 NA TRBV2 many CASSREFQETQYF TGTGCCAGCAGTAGAGAGTTCCAAGAGACCCAGTACTTC
TRBJ2-5 NA TRBV9 many CASSVRWRGETQYF TGTGCCAGCAGCGTTAGATGGCGGGGAGAGACCCAGTACTTC
TRBJ2-1 NA TRBV6-2/TRBV6-3 many CASSLASDSLEQFF TGTGCCAGCAGTTTAGCTAGCGACTCGCTCGAGCAGTTCTTC
TRBJ2-1 NA TRBV3-1 many CASSQDQGAGEQFF TGTGCCAGCAGCCAAGATCAGGGCGCAGGTGAGCAGTTCTTC
TRBJ2-7 NA TRBV20-1 many CSASKSGENYEQYF TGCAGTGCTAGTAAGTCAGGGGAGAACTACGAGCAGTACTTC
TRBJ1-5 NA TRBV2 many CASSDYSNQPQHF TGTGCCAGCAGTGACTATAGCAATCAGCCCCAGCATTTT
TRBJ2-5 NA TRBV7-9 many CASDTGDRQETQYF TGTGCCAGCGACACGGGAGATCGACAAGAGACCCAGTACTTC
TRBJ2-7 NA TRBV28 many CASSQTYEQYF TGTGCCAGCAGTCAGACCTACGAGCAGTACTTC
TRBJ2-7 TRBD1 TRBV27 many CASSFVTGAYEQYF TGTGCCAGCAGTTTTGTGACAGGGGCCTACGAGCAGTACTTC
TRBJ2-1 NA TRBV7-8 many CASSLFRGRDEDNEQFF TGTGCCAGCAGCTTATTTCGAGGGCGGGACGAAGACAATGAGCAGTTCTTC
TRBJ2-7 NA TRBV14 few CASSQGPVYEQYF TGTGCCAGCAGCCAAGGACCAGTCTACGAGCAGTACTTC
TRBJ2-5 TRBD2 TRBV13 many CASSFSGRATETQYF TGTGCCAGCAGCTTTAGCGGGAGGGCCACAGAGACCCAGTACTTC
TRBJ2-1 NA TRBV29-1 few CSVGGQSSYNEQFF TGCAGCGTTGGGGGCCAGAGCTCCTACAATGAGCAGTTCTTC
TRBJ2-7 NA TRBV4-1 many CASSQRVSTIHEQYF TGCGCCAGCAGCCAGAGGGTTAGTACGATCCACGAGCAGTACTTC
TRBJ2-5 NA TRBV7-8 NA CASNGPQLEGRTQYF TGTGCCAGCAACGGGCCCCAACTCGAAGGGAGGACCCAGTACTTC
TRBJ2-7 NA TRBV6-5 NA CARSYQDGSSYEQYF TGTGCCAGGAGTTACCAGGACGGTAGCTCCTACGAGCAGTACTTC
TRBJ2-7 NA TRBV11-1 many CASSLAVFGASYEQYF TGTGCCAGCAGCTTAGCAGTTTTCGGCGCCTCCTACGAGCAGTACTTC
TRBJ1-4 NA TRBV30 few CAWSPGRDEKLFF TGTGCCTGGAGTCCAGGCAGGGATGAAAAACTGTTTTTT
TRBJ2-3 TRBD2 TRBV4-1 many CASSQGGGINTQYF TGCGCCAGCAGCCAAGGCGGGGGGATCAATACGCAGTATTTT
TRBJ1-2 TRBD1 TRBV5-5 NA CASRLTGARDGYTF TGTGCCAGCCGATTGACAGGGGCTAGGGATGGCTACACCTTC
TRBJ2-7 NA TRBV13 NA CASSPNGNSYEQYF TGTGCCAGCAGTCCGAACGGGAACTCCTACGAGCAGTACTTC
TRBJ2-7 NA TRBV27 many CASSLKPTGDEQYF TGTGCCAGCAGTTTAAAGCCCACCGGGGACGAGCAGTACTTC
TRBJ2-7 NA TRBV28 many CASSFRDQGLLSYEQYF TGTGCCAGCAGTTTTCGGGACCAGGGACTGCTCTCCTACGAGCAGTACTTC
TRBJ1-1 NA TRBV29-1 many CSVFGPQREAFF TGCAGCGTGTTCGGGCCCCAACGTGAAGCTTTCTTT
TRBJ2-6 TRBD1 TRBV4-1 many CASNWDSKFSGANVLTF TGCGCCAGCAATTGGGACAGCAAGTTCTCTGGGGCCAACGTCCTGACTTTC
TRBJ1-6 NA TRBV4-1 NA CASSQDRQVNSPLHF TGCGCCAGCAGCCAAGATAGGCAGGTTAATTCACCCCTCCACTTT
TRBJ1-1 TRBD1 TRBV15 many CATSPGTGGRTEAFF TGTGCCACCAGTCCCGGGACAGGGGGAAGGACTGAAGCTTTCTTT
TRBJ1-6 NA TRBV6-5 many CASSYSPGGDSPLHF TGTGCCAGCAGTTACTCTCCGGGTGGTGATTCACCCCTCCACTTT
TRBJ2-6 NA TRBV27 many CASSSGWWSGANVLTF TGTGCCAGCAGTTCTGGGTGGTGGTCGGGGGCCAACGTCCTGACTTTC
TRBJ2-7 NA TRBV29-1 many CSVKRGEAYEQYF TGCAGCGTTAAAAGGGGGGAGGCCTACGAGCAGTACTTC
TRBJ2-1 TRBD2 TRBV20-1 many CSLLAGGPSNEQFF TGCAGTCTTCTAGCGGGAGGGCCGTCAAATGAGCAGTTCTTC
TRBJ1-1 NA TRBV12-3/TRBV12-4 many CASSLEGTNTEAFF TGTGCCAGCAGTTTAGAGGGTACGAACACTGAAGCTTTCTTT
TRBJ2-7 TRBD1 TRBV4-1 many CASSPTRDRIYEQYF TGCGCCAGCAGCCCGACGAGGGACAGGATCTACGAGCAGTACTTC
TRBJ1-5 TRBD1 TRBV15 NA CATSKRETGTGNNQPQHF TGTGCCACCAGCAAGAGAGAGACGGGGACAGGGAACAATCAGCCCCAGCATTTT
TRBJ1-2 TRBD1 TRBV6-5 many CASSYSWDRNYGYTF TGTGCCAGCAGTTACTCCTGGGACAGAAACTATGGCTACACCTTC
TRBJ2-7 TRBD2 TRBV28 many CASSPLAEPYEQYF TGTGCCAGCAGTCCCCTAGCGGAGCCCTACGAGCAGTACTTC
TRBJ2-3 TRBD1 TRBV9 few CASSPSDRARADTQYF TGTGCCAGCAGCCCCTCGGACAGGGCGAGGGCAGATACGCAGTATTTT
TRBJ2-1 NA TRBV30 few CAWSVNNEQFF TGTGCCTGGAGTGTAAACAATGAGCAGTTCTTC